These 9 T cell receptor beta chains share one sample of origin, sequenced in a study of patients and donors after allogeneic stem cell transplantation. TCRdb processed the RT-PCR reads anew with MiXCR; each CDR3 protein has one entry. The sample shows some 960,000 distinct CDR3 sequences, more than 15% of them seen only once. The sequenced sample was blood, either unsorted or a sorted T cell fraction (not recorded which). The receptor set was obtained from a human donor who was either an allogeneic HSCT recipient or a stem cell or donor lymphocyte infusion donor (not recorded which). It is not recorded whose cells these are; they may come from a transplant donor.

This clonotype was seen many times. This chain joins TRBV20-1 and TRBJ2-1, with D possibly TRBD1 on 7 matching bases. The CDR3 contains 14 residues. Germline V CDR1 and CDR2: DFQATT, SNEGSKA (reference sequence). The ends were cut back, 6 bases at V and 8 bases at J, with 20 bases in the middle. The CDR3 DNA is TGCAGTGCCCTTCGGGGGACAGTGATCTATGAGCAGTTCTTC. Translated, it gives CSALRGTVIYEQFF.

The rearrangement links TRBV3-1 to TRBJ2-6; no clear D gene. CDR1 and CDR2 (germline): LGHDT, YNNKEL (reference sequence). This CDR3 contains 15 residues. The V end was cut by 3 bases, the J end by 2 bases, with 8 bases between. CDR3 in amino acids: CASSQWQTGANVLTF. In DNA, the CDR3 is TGTGCCAGCAGCCAGTGGCAAACTGGGGCCAACGTCCTGACTTTC.

V is TRBV6-1 and J is TRBJ1-6; D is uncertain. V was trimmed by 1 base and J by 0 bases, leaving 10 bases between them. The CDR3 loop spans 17 amino acids. The V gene's germline CDR1 is MNHNS and CDR2 SASEGT. CDR3 nucleotides: TGTGCCAGCAGTGAAGTTGAGACAAGCTCCTATAATTCACCCCTCCACTTT. Protein sequence: CASSEVETSSYNSPLHF.

A few counts support this clonotype. V and J are TRBV12-3 or TRBV12-4 and TRBJ2-3, with a tentative D call TRBD2 (6 bases). The CDR3 is 15 residues long. Trimming cost V 6 bases and J 2 bases, with 15 bases left between them. In DNA, the CDR3 is TGTGCCAGCAGATTCGGGGGAACCTTCACAGATACGCAGTATTTT. This translates into CASRFGGTFTDTQYF.

This clonotype was observed many times. The rearrangement joins TRBV10-3 to TRBJ2-1; D uncertain. The CDR3 length is 13 residues. Per the germline V gene, CDR1 is ENHRY and CDR2 is SYGVKD. Trimming stripped 1 base from V and 9 bases from J, with 10 bases between. The CDR3 protein is CAISEFTNTEQFF. Written as DNA, the CDR3 is TGTGCCATCAGTGAGTTTACTAATACTGAGCAGTTCTTC.

This clonotype occurred a few times. This chain joins TRBV18 and TRBJ2-7; 7 positions agree with TRBD2. Germline-derived CDR1 and CDR2 are KGHSH and LQKENI. The CDR3 spans 13 residues. The V gene end was trimmed by 7 bases and the J gene end by 5 bases; junction bases not matched to a gene: 8. CDR3 DNA: TGTGCCAGCTTCCGGGGGGTGATGGACGAGCAGTACTTC. Amino acid sequence: CASFRGVMDEQYF.

This chain uses TRBV4-1 with TRBJ2-3, with TRBD2 as a possible D gene (6 bases). CDR1 and CDR2 (germline): MGHRA, YSYEKL. This CDR3 has 16 amino acids. The V end lost 4 bases, the J end lost 0 bases, and 14 bases lay between the germline ends. CDR3: CASSPVSGTSTDTQYF. The CDR3 coding sequence is TGCGCCAGCAGCCCTGTTTCGGGGACTAGCACAGATACGCAGTATTTT.

The chain couples TRBV20-1 to TRBJ1-1; the D gene is possibly TRBD1 (6 bases). The CDR3 contains 14 residues. Germline CDR1 is DFQATT and CDR2 is SNEGSKA (reference sequence). Trimming removed 5 bases at V and 5 bases at J, with 18 bases between. The CDR3 is CSALGGGGWTEAFF. In DNA form, the CDR3 reads TGCAGTGCTCTGGGCGGTGGGGGCTGGACTGAAGCTTTCTTT.

V gene TRBV7-2 combines with J gene TRBJ1-2, with D possibly matching TRBD1 (5 bases). Between the trimmed V and J ends, which lost 5 bases and 4 bases, there was a span of 20 bases. The CDR3 is 16 residues long. Per the germline V gene, CDR1 is SGHTA and CDR2 is FQGNSA. The CDR3 DNA sequence: TGTGCCAGCAGCCCTCGACAGCTGGGGTGGAGCTATGGCTACACCTTC. Translating it yields CASSPRQLGWSYGYTF. The whole variable domain, remainder taken from reference TRBV7-2 and TRBJ1-2, is GAGVSQSPSNKVTEKGKDVELRCDPISGHTALYWYRQSLGQGLEFLIYFQGNSAPDKSGLPSDRFSAERTGGSVSTLTIQRTQQEDSAVYLCASSPRQLGWSYGYTFGSGTRLTVV.